This T cell receptor beta chain was recorded in a study of cytomegalovirus exposure and HLA in healthy donors. Background on the study: The approximately 120 validation repertoires and the roughly 670 first-cohort repertoires shared a platform, a later analysis reported.

V was clipped by 0 bases and J by 2 bases, with 5 bases between them. The CDR3 contains 13 residues. Germline loops: CDR1 SGHRS, CDR2 YFSETQ. Clones were read by immunoSEQ multiplex PCR, and TCRdb kept only the in-frame ones, dropping some. The sample lists 150,000 to 200,000 clones; around 82% were seen once. General study results and limits: The investigators catalogued some 160 TCR beta chains as cytomegalovirus-associated. As confirmed in vitro, three CMV-associated chains were specific for CMV antigens.

As regards this clone: Its antigen is not known.

This clonotype was obtained from a man aged 25-40 years in good health and CMV-seropositive. This rearrangement joins TRBV5-1 to TRBJ2-5; TRBD1 is a possible D gene (5 bases). The sample comprised PBMCs. Written as DNA, the CDR3 is TGCGCCAGCAGCTTGGGACAGCAAGAGACCCAGTACTTC. It specifies CASSLGQQETQYF.